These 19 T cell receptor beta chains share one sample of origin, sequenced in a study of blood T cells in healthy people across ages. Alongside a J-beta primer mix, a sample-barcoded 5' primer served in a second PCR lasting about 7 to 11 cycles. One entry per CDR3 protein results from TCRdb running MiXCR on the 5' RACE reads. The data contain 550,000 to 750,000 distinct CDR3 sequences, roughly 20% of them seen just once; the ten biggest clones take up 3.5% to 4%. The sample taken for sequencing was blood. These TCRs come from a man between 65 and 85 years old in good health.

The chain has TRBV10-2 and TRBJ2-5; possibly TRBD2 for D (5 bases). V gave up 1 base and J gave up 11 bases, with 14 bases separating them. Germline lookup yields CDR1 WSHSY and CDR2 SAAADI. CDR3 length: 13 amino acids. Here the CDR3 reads CASSELASYKQYF. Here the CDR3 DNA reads TGCGCCAGCAGTGAGTTAGCGTCCTACAAGCAGTACTTC.

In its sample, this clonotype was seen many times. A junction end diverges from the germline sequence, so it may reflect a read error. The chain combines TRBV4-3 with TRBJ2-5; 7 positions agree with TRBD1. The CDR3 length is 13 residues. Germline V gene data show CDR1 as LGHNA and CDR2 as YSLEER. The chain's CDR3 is CASSRDRQETQYF. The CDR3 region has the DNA TGTGCCAGCAGCCGGGACAGACAAGAGACCCAGTACTTC.

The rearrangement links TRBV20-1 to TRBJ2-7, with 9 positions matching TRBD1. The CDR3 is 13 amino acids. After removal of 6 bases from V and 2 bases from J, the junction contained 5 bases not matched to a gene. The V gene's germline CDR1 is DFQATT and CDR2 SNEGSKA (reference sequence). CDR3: CSAAGTGTYEQYF. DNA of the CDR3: TGCAGTGCGGCCGGGACAGGGACCTACGAGCAGTACTTC.

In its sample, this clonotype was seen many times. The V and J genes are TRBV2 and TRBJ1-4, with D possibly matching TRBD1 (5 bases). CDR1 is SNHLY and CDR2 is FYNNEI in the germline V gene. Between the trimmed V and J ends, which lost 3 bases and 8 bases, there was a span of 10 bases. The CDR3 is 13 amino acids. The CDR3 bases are TGTGCCAGCAGTGAGCAGGGTGGGGAAAAACTGTTTTTT. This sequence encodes CASSEQGGEKLFF.

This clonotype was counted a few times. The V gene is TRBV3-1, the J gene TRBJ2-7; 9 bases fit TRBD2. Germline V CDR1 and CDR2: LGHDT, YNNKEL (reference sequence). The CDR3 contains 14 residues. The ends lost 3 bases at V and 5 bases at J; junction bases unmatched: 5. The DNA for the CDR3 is TGTGCCAGCAGCCATAGCGGGAGCCCCCACGAGCAGTACTTC. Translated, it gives CASSHSGSPHEQYF.

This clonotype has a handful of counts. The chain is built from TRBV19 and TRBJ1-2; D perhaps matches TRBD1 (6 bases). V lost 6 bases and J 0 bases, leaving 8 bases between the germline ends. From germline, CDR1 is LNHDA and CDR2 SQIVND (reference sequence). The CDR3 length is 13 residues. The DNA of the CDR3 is TGTGCCAGTAGACAGGGAACTAACTATGGCTACACCTTC. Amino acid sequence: CASRQGTNYGYTF.

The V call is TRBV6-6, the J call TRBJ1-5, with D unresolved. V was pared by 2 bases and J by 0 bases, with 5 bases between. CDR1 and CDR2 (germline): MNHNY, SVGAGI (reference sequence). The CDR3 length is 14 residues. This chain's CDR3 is CASSYEVSNQPQHF. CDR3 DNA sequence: TGTGCCAGCAGTTACGAGGTTAGCAATCAGCCCCAGCATTTT.

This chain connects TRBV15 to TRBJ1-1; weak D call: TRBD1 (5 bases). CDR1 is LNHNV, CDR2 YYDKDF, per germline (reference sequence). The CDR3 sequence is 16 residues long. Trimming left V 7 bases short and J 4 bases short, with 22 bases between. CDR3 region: CATTWTPTVPSTEAFF. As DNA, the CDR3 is TGTGCCACCACCTGGACACCGACAGTCCCCAGCACTGAAGCTTTCTTT.

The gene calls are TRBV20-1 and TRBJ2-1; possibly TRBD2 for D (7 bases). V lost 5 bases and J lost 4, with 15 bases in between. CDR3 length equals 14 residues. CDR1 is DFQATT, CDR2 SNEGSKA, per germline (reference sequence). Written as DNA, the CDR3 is TGCAGTGCTGGCACAGGGAGGGGATACAATGAGCAGTTCTTC. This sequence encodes CSAGTGRGYNEQFF.

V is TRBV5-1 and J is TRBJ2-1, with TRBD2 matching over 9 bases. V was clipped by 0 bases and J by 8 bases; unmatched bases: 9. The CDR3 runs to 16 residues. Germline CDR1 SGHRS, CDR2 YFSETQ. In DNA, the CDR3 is TGCGCCAGCAGCTTGGCGGCTAGCGGGGTCGCCGATGAGCAGTTCTTC. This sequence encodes CASSLAASGVADEQFF.

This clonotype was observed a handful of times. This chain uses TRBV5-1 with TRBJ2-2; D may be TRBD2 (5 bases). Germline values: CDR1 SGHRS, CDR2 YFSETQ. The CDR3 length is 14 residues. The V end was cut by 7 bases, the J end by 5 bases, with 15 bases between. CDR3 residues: CASSPGKPTGELFF. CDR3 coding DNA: TGCGCCAGCTCACCGGGGAAACCTACCGGGGAGCTGTTTTTT.

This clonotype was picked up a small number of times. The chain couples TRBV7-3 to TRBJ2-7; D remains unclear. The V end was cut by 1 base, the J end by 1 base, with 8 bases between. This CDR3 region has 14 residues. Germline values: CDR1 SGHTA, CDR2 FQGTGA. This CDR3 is CASSLKIGSYEQYF. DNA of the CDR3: TGTGCCAGCAGCTTAAAGATAGGGTCCTACGAGCAGTACTTC.

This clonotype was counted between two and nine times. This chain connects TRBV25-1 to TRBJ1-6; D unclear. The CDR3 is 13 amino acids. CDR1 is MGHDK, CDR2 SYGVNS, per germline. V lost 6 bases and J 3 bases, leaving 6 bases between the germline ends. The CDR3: CASRQYYNSPLHF. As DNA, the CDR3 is TGTGCCAGCAGACAGTACTATAATTCACCCCTCCACTTT.

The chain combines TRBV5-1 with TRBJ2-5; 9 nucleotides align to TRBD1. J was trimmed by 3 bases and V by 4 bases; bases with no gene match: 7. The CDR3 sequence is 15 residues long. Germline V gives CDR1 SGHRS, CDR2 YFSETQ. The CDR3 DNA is TGCGCCAGCAGCCCGAAGGGACAGGGTGAAGAGACCCAGTACTTC. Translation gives CASSPKGQGEETQYF.

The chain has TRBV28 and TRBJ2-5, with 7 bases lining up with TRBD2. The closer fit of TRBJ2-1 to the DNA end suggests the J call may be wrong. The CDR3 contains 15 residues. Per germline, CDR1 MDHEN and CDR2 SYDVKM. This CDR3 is CASSLHAGVANEQFF. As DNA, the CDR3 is TGTGCCAGCAGTTTACACGCGGGAGTAGCCAATGAGCAGTTCTTC.

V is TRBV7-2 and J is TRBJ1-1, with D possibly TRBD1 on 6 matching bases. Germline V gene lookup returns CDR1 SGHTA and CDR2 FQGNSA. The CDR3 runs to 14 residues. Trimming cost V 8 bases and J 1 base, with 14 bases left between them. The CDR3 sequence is CASGIQGRNTEAFF. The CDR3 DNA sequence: TGTGCCAGCGGCATACAGGGTAGGAACACTGAAGCTTTCTTT.

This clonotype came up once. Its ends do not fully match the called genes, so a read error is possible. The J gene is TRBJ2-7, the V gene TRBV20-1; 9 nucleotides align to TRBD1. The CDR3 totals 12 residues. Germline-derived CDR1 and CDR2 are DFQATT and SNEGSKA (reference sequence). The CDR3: CSAPDHRDREVF. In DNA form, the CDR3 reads TGCAGTGCCCCCGATCACCGGGACAGGGAGGTCTTC.

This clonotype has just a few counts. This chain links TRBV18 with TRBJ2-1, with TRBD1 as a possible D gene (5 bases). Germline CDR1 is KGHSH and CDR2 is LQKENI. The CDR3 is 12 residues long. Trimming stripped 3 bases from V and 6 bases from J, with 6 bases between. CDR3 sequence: CASSPTANEQFF. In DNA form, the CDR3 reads TGTGCCAGCTCACCGACAGCCAATGAGCAGTTCTTC. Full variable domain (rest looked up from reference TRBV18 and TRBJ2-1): NAGVMQNPRHLVRRRGQEARLRCSPMKGHSHVYWYRQLPEEGLKFMVYLQKENIIDESGMPKERFSAEFPKEGPSILRIQQVVRGDSAAYFCASSPTANEQFFGPGTRLTVL.

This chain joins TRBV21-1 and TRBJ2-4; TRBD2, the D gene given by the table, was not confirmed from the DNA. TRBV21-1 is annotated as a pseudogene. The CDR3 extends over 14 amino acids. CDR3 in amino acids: CASSNDPGRYIQYF. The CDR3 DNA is TGTGCCAGCAGCAATGACCCAGGGAGGTACATTCAGTACTTC.